This T cell receptor (beta chain) was captured in a study of identical twins. Study-level findings and limits: Alpha sequences out of frame and shared by twins had excess low generation probability.

This clonotype was observed a handful of times. The target antigen is unknown. Each CDR3 protein gets one entry after TCRdb re-called the 5' RACE reads with MiXCR. The sample has about 470,000 distinct CDR3 sequences, roughly 26% seen once. Trimming took off 1 base at V and 2 bases at J, with 14 bases between the two ends. CDR1 and CDR2 (germline): SGDLS, YYNGEE. This CDR3 has 16 amino acids. Separately, the same data were catalogued under a study of T cells expressing NK-cell markers. That source notes: About six donors showed dominant NKG2C+ clonotypes comprising roughly 1.0-7.5% of their CD8+ T cells. The leading position in the CD3+CD56-NKG2C+ fraction of four donors also went to these clonotypes.

This chain uses TRBV9 with TRBJ2-3; either TRBD1 or TRBD2 may fit D (5 bases each). The receptor's source is a woman aged 18-29 years in good health. Sequenced material: CD4+ T cells sorted from blood. The CDR3 here is CASSVSRDHYTDTQYF. In nucleotides, the CDR3 is TGTGCCAGCAGCGTAAGCCGGGACCACTACACAGATACGCAGTATTTT.